This T cell receptor (beta chain) was found in a study of blood T cell repertoires in COVID-19 (TCRdb year 2020). For the study in its entirety: Samples covering the acute and convalescent phases of COVID-19 were provided by collaborators in the United States, Italy and Spain. The prospective study material was composed of cDNA or gDNA derived from T cells, B-cell-depleted T cells, or PBMCs. The dataset comprised deeply sampled blood TCRbeta repertoires from subjects exposed to, actively infected with, or recovered from COVID-19. The repertoires were made available in a free public database intended to serve as a resource for research on the immune response to SARS-CoV-2. Samples were obtained from the ongoing ImmuneRACE study (first 160 participants) and from over 1,000 subjects provided by 6 global collaborators. A de-identified subject ID, COVID-19 status, age in years and sex were almost always included in the sample metadata. HLA class I and class II types, where available, came from metadata supplied by the sample provider rather than from assay-based typing. General conclusions and limits of the study: How much clinical and demographic metadata was included differed by source and by participant, and the metadata was provided uncurated.

V lost 8 bases and J lost 7 bases, and the count of bases not matched to a germline gene is 6. CDR1 MDHEN and CDR2 SYDVKM are derived from the germline V gene. The CDR3 runs 13 amino acids, cysteine and phenylalanine included. The CDR3 DNA has 39 bases and is translated from base 1. The collaborating institutions used their own protocols to collect whole blood in K2EDTA tubes. For TCRbeta analysis, collaborators shipped samples as frozen whole blood, isolated PBMCs, or DNA extracted from either of those sample types. TCRbeta CDR3 regions were amplified from genomic DNA using the immunoSEQ Assay, a bias-controlled multiplex PCR. Processing in the source paper ran as follows. The number of nucleated cells in each sample was estimated from the amplification of reference gene primers within the assay. To quantify the absolute abundance of each unique TCRbeta CDR3 rearrangement, sequence reads were collapsed and filtered. For each sample, productive Simpson clonality was calculated as the square root of Simpson's diversity index over productive rearrangements. TCRdb's version of the immuneACCESS table is confined to in-frame rearrangements and falls short of the full clone set. An unresolved V gene accounts for under half of the shortfall where checked; the remainder is of unknown origin. Clone size and V and J calls were adopted from that table, with D and trimming inferred from the DNA. The sample records about 59,000 clones, approximately 79% of which are singletons. Clones ranked in the top ten supply under 4% of the sample.

This clone came up once. Its antigen is not yet known. Per-nucleotide qualities are absent, and no much larger clonotype sits a single base away. The chain is made from TRBV28 and TRBJ2-7, with 12 bases aligning to TRBD2. This receptor was identified in a man between 60 and 70 years old with acute or convalescent COVID-19. The sequenced sample was peripheral blood. The CDR3 amino acid sequence is: CASRGLAGFEQYF. In nucleotides, the sequence is TGTGCCAGCCGGGGACTAGCGGGTTTTGAGCAGTACTTC.